Below, 6 T cell receptor beta chains from the same sample are listed, as sequenced in a study of T-cell reconstitution after alpha-beta-depleted transplantation in children. Unique molecular identifiers were incorporated during preparation of the TCRbeta library. TCRdb re-called the PCR reads with MiXCR, one entry per CDR3 protein. The sample holds some 490,000 distinct CDR3 sequences, about 12% seen once. The specimen was PBMCs from the stem cell graft donor, collected from the stem cell graft. The receptor source for this set is a human donor who donated a stem cell graft to a child with combined immunodeficiency.

Ten or more counts support this clonotype. The chain combines TRBV5-1 with TRBJ2-3, with 7 nucleotides matching TRBD1. The CDR3 covers 15 residues. Germline CDR1 and CDR2: SGHRS and YFSETQ. J gave up 0 bases and V 4 bases, and 5 bases lay outside the gene matches. CDR3 amino acids: CASSMGQTSTDTQYF. The CDR3 DNA sequence: TGCGCCAGCAGCATGGGACAGACTAGCACAGATACGCAGTATTTT.

The gene calls are TRBV2 and TRBJ2-1; D is possibly TRBD1 (5 bases). V dropped 4 bases and J dropped 8 bases, with 15 bases sitting between them. CDR1 SNHLY and CDR2 FYNNEI come from the germline V gene. The CDR3 has 14 residues. The CDR3 protein is CASSVLKGLHEQFF. The CDR3 nucleotides are TGTGCCAGCAGTGTTTTAAAGGGGTTACATGAGCAGTTCTTC.

Ten or more counts support this clonotype. The V gene is TRBV29-1, the J gene TRBJ2-1, with a weak D call TRBD2 (5 bases). Trimming took 7 bases from V and 8 from J, leaving 12 bases between them. The germline V gene encodes CDR1 SQVTM and CDR2 ANQGSEA. The CDR3 spans 11 residues. CDR3 DNA sequence: TGCAGCGGGATACTAGTCCATGAGCAGTTCTTC. It yields the protein CSGILVHEQFF.

V is TRBV12-3 or TRBV12-4 and J is TRBJ2-4, with a tentative D call TRBD1 (5 bases). V lost 7 bases and J lost 9, with 19 bases in between. The CDR3 extends over 14 amino acids. The CDR3 DNA reads as TGTGCCAGCACCAAAGGGGCCCGGAATGGCATTCAGTACTTC. Protein product: CASTKGARNGIQYF.

The rearrangement uses TRBV28 and TRBJ2-3; 9 bases are a match to TRBD1. This CDR3 has 15 amino acids. V lost 6 bases to trimming and J lost 4 bases; unmatched junction nucleotides: 8. Germline V gene lookup returns CDR1 MDHEN and CDR2 SYDVKM. CDR3 DNA: TGTGCCAGCAGGCTCCGGGACAGGGTACCAGATACGCAGTATTTT. Protein product: CASRLRDRVPDTQYF.

In this sample, this clonotype turned up a few times. This sequence joins TRBV20-1 and TRBJ2-1, with 14 nucleotides matching TRBD2. The CDR3 covers 18 residues. After removal of 2 bases from V and 8 bases from J, the junction contained 14 bases not matched to a gene. CDR1 DFQATT and CDR2 SNEGSKA come from the germline V gene (reference sequence). The CDR3 sequence is CSARPGLAGEFLPDEQFF. CDR3 DNA: TGCAGTGCTAGACCGGGACTAGCGGGGGAGTTTCTGCCGGATGAGCAGTTCTTC.